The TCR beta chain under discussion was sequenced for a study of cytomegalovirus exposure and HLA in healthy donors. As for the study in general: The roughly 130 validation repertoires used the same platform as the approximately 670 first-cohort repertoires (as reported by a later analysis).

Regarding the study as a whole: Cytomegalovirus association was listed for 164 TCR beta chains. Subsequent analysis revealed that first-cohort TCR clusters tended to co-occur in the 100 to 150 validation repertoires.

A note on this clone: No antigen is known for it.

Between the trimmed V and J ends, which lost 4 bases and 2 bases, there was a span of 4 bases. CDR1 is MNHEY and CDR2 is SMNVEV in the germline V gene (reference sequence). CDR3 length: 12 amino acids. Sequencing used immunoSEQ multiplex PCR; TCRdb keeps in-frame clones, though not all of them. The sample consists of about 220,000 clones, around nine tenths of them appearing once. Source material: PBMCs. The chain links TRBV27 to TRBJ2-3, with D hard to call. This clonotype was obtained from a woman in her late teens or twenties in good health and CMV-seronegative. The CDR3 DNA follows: TGTGCCAGCAGTTCCTTCACAGATACGCAGTATTTT. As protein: CASSSFTDTQYF.